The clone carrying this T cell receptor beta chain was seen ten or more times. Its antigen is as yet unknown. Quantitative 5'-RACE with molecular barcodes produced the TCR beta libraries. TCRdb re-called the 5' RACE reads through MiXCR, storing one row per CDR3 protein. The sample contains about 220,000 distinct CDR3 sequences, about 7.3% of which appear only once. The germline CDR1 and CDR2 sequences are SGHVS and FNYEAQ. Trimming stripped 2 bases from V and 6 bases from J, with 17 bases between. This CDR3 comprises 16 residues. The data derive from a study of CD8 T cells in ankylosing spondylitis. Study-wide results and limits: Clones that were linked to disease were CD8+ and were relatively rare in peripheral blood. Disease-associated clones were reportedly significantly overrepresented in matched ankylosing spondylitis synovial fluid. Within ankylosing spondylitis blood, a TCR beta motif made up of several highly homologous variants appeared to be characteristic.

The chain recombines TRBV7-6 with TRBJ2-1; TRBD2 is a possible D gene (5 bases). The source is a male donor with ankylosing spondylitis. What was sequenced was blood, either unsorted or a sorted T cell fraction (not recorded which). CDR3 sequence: CASSLNSLARLNEQFF. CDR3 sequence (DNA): TGTGCCAGCAGCTTAAATTCCCTAGCACGACTCAATGAGCAGTTCTTC. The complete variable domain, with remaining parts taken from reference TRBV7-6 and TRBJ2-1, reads GAGVSQSPRYKVTKRGQDVALRCDPISGHVSLYWYRQALGQGPEFLTYFNYEAQQDKSGLPNDRFSAERPEGSISTLTIQRTEQRDSAMYRCASSLNSLARLNEQFFGPGTRLTVL.